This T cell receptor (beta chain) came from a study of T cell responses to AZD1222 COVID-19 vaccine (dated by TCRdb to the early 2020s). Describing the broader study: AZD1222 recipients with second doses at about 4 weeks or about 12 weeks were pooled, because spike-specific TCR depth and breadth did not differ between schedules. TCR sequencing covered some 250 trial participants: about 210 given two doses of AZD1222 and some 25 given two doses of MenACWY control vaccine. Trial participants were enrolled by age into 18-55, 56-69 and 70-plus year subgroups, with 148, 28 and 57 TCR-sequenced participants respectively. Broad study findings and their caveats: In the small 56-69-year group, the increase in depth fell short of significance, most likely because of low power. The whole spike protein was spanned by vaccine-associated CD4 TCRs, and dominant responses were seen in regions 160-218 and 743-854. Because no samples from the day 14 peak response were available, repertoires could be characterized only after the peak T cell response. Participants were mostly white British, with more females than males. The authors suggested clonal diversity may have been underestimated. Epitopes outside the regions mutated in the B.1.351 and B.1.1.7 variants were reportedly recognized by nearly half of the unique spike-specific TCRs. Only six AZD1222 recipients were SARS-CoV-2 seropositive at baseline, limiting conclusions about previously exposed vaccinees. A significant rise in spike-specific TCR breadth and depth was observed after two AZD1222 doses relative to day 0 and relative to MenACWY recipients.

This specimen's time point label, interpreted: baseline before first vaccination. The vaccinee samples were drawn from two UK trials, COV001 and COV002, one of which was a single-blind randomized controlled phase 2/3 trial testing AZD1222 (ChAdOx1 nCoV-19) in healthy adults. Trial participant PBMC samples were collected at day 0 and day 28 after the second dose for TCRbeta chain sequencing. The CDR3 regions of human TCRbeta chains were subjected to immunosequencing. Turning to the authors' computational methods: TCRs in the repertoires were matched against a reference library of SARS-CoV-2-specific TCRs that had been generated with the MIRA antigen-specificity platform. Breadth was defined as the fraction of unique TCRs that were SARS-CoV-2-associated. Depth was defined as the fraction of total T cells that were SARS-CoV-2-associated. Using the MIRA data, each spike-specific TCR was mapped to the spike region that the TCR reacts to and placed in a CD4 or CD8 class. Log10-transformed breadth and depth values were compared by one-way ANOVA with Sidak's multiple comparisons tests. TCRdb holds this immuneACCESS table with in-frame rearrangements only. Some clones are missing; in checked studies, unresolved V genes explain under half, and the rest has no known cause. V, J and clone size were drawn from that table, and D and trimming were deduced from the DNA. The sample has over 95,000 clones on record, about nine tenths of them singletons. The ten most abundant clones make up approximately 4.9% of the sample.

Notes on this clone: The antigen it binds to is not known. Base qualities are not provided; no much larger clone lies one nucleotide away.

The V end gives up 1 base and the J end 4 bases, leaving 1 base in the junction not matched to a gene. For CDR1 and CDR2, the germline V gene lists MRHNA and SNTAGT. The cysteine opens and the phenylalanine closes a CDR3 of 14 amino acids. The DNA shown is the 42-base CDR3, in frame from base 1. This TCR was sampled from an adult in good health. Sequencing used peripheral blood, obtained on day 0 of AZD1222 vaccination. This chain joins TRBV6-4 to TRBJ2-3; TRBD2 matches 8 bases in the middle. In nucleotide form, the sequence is TGTGCCAGCAGTGACTTGACTAGCGCAGATACGCAGTATTTT. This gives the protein CASSDLTSADTQYF.